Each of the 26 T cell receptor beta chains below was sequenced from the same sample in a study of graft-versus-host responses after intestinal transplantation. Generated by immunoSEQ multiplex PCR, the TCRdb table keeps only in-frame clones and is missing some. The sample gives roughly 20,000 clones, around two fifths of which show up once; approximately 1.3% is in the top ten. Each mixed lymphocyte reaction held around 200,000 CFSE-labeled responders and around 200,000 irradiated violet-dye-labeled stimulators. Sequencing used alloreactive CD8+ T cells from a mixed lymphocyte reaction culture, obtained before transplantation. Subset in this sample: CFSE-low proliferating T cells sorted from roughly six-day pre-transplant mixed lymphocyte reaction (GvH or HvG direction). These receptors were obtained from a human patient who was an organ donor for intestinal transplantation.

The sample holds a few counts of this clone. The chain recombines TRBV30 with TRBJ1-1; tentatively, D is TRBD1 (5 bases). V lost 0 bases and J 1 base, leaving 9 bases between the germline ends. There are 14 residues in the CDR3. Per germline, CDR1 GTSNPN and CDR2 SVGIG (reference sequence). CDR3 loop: CAWSVLGGNTEAFF. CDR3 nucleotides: TGTGCCTGGAGTGTACTGGGGGGGAACACTGAAGCTTTCTTT.

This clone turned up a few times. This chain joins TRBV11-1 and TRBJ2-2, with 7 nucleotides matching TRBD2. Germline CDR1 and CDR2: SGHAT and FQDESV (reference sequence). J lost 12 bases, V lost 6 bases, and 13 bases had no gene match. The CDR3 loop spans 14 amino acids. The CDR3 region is CASSLTASGGKLFF. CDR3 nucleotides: TGTGCCAGCAGTCTAACGGCTAGCGGTGGGAAGCTGTTTTTT.

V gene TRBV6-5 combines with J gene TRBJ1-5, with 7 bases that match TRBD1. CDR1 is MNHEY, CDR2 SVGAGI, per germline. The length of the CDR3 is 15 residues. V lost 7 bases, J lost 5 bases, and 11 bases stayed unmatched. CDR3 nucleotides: TGTGCCAGCACCCTAAGGCAGGGGGGGGATCAGCCCCAGCATTTT. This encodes CASTLRQGGDQPQHF.

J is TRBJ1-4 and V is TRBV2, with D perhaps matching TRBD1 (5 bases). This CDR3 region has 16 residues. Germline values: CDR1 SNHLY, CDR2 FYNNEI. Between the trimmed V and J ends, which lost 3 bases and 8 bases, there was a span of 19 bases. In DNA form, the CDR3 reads TGTGCCAGCAGTGATGGGGGAGTTATAGAGGGGGAAAAACTGTTTTTT. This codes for CASSDGGVIEGEKLFF.

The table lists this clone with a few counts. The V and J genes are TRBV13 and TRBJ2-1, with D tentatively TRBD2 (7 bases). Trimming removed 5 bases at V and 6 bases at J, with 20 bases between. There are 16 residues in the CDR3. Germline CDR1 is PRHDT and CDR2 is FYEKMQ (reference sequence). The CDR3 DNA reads TGTGCCAGCAGCGCCCGAGGGGGGGGGCGAGGCAATGAGCAGTTCTTC. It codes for CASSARGGGRGNEQFF.

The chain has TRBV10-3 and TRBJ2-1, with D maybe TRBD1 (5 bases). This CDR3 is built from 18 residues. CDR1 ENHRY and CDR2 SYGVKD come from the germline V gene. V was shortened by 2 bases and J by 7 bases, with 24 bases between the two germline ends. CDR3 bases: TGTGCCATCAGTGAGCTCTCCTTGGGGCAGGGCCGTCCTAATGAGCAGTTCTTC. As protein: CAISELSLGQGRPNEQFF.

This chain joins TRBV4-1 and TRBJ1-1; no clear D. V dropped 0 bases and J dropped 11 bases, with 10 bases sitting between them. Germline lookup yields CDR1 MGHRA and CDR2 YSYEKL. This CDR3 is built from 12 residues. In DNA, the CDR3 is TGCGCCAGCAGCCAAGAGGCGGGAGGTGCTTTCTTT. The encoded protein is CASSQEAGGAFF.

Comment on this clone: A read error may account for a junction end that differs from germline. CDR3 region: CASSVRGDPKPYGQYF. CDR3 sequence (DNA): TGTGCCAGCAGCGTAAGGGGGGACCCCAAACCCTACGGGCAGTACTTC. This chain links TRBV9 with TRBJ2-7; D is perhaps TRBD1 or TRBD2 (6 bases each). CDR1 is SGDLS and CDR2 is YYNGEE in the germline V gene. CDR3 size: 16 residues.

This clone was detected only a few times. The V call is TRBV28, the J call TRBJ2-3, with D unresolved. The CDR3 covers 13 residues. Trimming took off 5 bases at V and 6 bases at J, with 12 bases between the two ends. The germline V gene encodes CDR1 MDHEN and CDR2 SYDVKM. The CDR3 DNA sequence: TGTGCCAGCAGTGAAATCTTAGTGGATACGCAGTATTTT. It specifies CASSEILVDTQYF. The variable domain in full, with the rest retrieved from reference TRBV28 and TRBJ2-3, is DVKVTQSSRYLVKRTGEKVFLECVQDMDHENMFWYRQDPGLGLRLIYFSYDVKMKEKGDIPEGYSVSREKKERFSLILESASTNQTSMYLCASSEILVDTQYFGPGTRLTVL.

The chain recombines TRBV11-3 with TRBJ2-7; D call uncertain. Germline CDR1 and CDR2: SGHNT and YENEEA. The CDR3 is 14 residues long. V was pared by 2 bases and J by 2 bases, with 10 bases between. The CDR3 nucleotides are TGTGCCAGCAGCTTATCGGCGCTGCCCTACGAGCAGTACTTC. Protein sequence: CASSLSALPYEQYF. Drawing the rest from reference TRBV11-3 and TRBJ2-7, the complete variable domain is EAGVVQSPRYKIIEKKQPVAFWCNPISGHNTLYWYLQNLGQGPELLIRYENEEAVDDSQLPKDRFSAERLKGVDSTLKIQPAELGDSAVYLCASSLSALPYEQYFGPGTRLTVT.

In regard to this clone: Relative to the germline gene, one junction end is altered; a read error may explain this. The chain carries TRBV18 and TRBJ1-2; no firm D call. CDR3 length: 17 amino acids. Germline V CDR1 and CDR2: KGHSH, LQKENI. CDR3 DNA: TGTGCCAGCTCGCCCCAGGACGTTCTCGGGTCTAACTATGGCTACGCCTTC. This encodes CASSPQDVLGSNYGYAF. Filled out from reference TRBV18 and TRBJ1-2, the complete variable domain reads NAGVMQNPRHLVRRRGQEARLRCSPMKGHSHVYWYRQLPEEGLKFMVYLQKENIIDESGMPKERFSAEFPKEGPSILRIQQVVRGDSAAYFCASSPQDVLGSNYGYAFGSGTRLTVV.

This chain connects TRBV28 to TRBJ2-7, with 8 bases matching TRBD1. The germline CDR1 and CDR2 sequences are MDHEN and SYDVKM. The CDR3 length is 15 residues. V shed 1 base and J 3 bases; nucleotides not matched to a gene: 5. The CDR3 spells CASSLSRTGFYEQYF. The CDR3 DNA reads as TGTGCCAGCAGTTTATCTCGGACAGGGTTCTACGAGCAGTACTTC.

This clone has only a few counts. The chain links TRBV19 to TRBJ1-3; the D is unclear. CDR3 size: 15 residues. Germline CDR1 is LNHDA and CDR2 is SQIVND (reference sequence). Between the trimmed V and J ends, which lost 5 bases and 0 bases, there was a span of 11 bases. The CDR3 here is CASSPQVPSGNTIYF. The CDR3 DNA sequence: TGTGCCAGTAGTCCGCAGGTCCCCTCTGGAAACACCATATATTTT.

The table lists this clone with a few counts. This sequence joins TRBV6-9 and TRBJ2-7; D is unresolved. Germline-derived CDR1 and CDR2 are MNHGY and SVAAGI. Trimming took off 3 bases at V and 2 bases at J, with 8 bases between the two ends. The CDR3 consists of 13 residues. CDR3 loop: CASSYAGTYEQYF. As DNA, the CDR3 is TGTGCCAGCAGTTACGCAGGAACCTACGAGCAGTACTTC.

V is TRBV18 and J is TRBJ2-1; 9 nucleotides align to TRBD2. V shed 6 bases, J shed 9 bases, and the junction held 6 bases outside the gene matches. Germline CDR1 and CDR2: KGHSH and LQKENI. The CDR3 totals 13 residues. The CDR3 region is CASSPGLASEQFF. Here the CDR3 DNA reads TGTGCCAGCTCCCCGGGACTAGCATCTGAGCAGTTCTTC.

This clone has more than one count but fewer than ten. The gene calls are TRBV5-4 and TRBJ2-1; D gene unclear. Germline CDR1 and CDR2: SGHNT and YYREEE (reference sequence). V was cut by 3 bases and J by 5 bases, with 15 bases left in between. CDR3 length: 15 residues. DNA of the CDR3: TGTGCCAGCAGCTACGAACCCTTCCCCGACAATGAGCAGTTCTTC. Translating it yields CASSYEPFPDNEQFF.

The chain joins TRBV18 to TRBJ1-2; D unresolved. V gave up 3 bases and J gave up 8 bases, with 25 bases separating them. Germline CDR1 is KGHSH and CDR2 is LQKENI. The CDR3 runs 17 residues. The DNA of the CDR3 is TGTGCCAGCTCACCCCATTCGGTTGGAGCCTTCCATCGGGGCTACACCTTC. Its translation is CASSPHSVGAFHRGYTF.

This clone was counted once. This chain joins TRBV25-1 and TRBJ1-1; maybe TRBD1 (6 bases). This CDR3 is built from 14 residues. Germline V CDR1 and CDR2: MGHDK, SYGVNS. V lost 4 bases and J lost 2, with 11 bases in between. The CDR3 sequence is CASSVGGVNTEAFF. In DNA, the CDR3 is TGTGCCAGCAGTGTAGGGGGGGTAAACACTGAAGCTTTCTTT.

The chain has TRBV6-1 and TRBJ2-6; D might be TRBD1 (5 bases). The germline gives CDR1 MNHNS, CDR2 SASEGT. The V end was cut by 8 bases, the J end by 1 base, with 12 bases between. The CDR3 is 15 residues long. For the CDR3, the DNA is TGTGCCAGCGAAAAAAACAGGTCTGGGGCCAACGTCCTGACTTTC. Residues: CASEKNRSGANVLTF.

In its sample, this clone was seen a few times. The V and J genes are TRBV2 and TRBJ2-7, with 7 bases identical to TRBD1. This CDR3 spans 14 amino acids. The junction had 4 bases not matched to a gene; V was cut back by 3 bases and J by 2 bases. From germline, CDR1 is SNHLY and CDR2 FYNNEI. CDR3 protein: CASSDEGAAYEQYF. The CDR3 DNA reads TGTGCCAGCAGTGATGAGGGGGCGGCCTACGAGCAGTACTTC.

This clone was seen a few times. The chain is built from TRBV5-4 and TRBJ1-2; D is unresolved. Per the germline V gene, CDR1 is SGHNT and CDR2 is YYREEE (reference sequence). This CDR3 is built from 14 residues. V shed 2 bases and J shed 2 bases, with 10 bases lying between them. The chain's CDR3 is CASSLSWGNYGYTF. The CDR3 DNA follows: TGTGCCAGCAGCTTATCCTGGGGAAACTATGGCTACACCTTC.

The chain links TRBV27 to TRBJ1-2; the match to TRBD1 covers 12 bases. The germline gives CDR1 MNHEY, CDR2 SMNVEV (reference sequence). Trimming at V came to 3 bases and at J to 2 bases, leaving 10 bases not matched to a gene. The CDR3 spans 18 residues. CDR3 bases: TGTGCCAGCAGTTTCCTTAGGGACAGGGGGCCGTTAAACTATGGCTACACCTTC. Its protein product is CASSFLRDRGPLNYGYTF.

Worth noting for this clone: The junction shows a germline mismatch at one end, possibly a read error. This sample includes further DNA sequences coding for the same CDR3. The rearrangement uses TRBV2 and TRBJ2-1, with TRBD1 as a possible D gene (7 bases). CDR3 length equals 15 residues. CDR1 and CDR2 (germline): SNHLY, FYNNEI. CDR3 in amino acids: CARGVRRPSANEQFF. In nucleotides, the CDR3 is TGCGCCAGGGGGGTTAGGCGTCCATCCGCCAATGAGCAGTTCTTC. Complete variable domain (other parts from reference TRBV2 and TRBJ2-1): EPEVTQTPSHQVTQMGQEVILRCVPISNHLYFYWYRQILGQKVEFLVSFYNNEISEKSEIFDDQFSVERPDGSNFTLKIRSTKLEDSAMYFCARGVRRPSANEQFFGPGTRLTVL.

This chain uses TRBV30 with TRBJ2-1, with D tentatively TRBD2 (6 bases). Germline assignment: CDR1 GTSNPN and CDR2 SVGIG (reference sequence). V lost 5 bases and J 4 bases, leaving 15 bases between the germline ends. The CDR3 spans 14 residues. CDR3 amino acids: CAWDGRGFYNEQFF. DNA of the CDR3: TGTGCCTGGGATGGACGGGGGTTTTACAATGAGCAGTTCTTC.

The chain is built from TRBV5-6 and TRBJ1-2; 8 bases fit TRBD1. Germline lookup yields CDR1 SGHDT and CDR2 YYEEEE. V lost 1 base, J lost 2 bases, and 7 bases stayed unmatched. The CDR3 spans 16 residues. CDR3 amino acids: CASSLQGAYGNYGYTF. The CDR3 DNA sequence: TGTGCCAGCAGCTTGCAGGGGGCTTACGGCAACTATGGCTACACCTTC. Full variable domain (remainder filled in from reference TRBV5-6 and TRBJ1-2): DAGVTQSPTHLIKTRGQQVTLRCSPKSGHDTVSWYQQALGQGPQFIFQYYEEEERQRGNFPDRFSGHQFPNYSSELNVNALLLGDSALYLCASSLQGAYGNYGYTFGSGTRLTVV.

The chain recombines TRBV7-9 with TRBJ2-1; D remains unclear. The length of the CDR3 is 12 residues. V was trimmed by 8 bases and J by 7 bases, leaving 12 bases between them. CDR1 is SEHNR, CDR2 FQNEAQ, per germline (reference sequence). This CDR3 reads CASGSDGNEQFF. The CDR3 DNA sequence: TGTGCCAGCGGCTCGGATGGTAATGAGCAGTTCTTC.